Each of the 6 T cell receptor beta chains below was sequenced from the same sample in a study of cytomegalovirus exposure and HLA in healthy donors. The PCR contained 60 Vbeta and 13 Jbeta primers. Here immunoSEQ multiplex PCR was the method, and the copy in TCRdb shows in-frame clones only, minus some. The sample consists of approximately 84,000 clones, around 78% of them appearing once. Sample: PBMCs. The receptors derive from a male donor in good health and CMV-seropositive.

The CDR3 sequence is CASSPASGGTDTQYF. In DNA form, the CDR3 reads TGTGCCAGCTCACCGGCTAGCGGGGGCACAGATACGCAGTATTTT. The rearrangement uses TRBV18 and TRBJ2-3; 9 bases map to TRBD2. Unmatched junction bases numbered 2, after V lost 3 bases and J lost 1 base. This CDR3 region has 15 residues. Germline V gene data show CDR1 as KGHSH and CDR2 as LQKENI. The variable domain in full, completed from reference TRBV18 and TRBJ2-3, reads NAGVMQNPRHLVRRRGQEARLRCSPMKGHSHVYWYRQLPEEGLKFMVYLQKENIIDESGMPKERFSAEFPKEGPSILRIQQVVRGDSAAYFCASSPASGGTDTQYFGPGTRLTVL.

The J gene is TRBJ2-2, the V gene TRBV5-1; D is unresolved. The ends were cut back, 0 bases at V and 0 bases at J, with 6 bases in the middle. Germline V CDR1 and CDR2: SGHRS, YFSETQ. The CDR3 runs to 15 residues. In nucleotides, the CDR3 is TGCGCCAGCAGCTTGGTACAGACGAACACCGGGGAGCTGTTTTTT. Translating gives CASSLVQTNTGELFF.

V is TRBV2 and J is TRBJ2-5, with 9 bases aligning to TRBD1. V was pared by 3 bases and J by 4 bases, with 12 bases of the junction left unmatched. The CDR3 runs to 17 residues. Germline CDR1 SNHLY, CDR2 FYNNEI. The chain's CDR3 is CASSDGKGQGKLETQYF. The CDR3 DNA follows: TGTGCCAGCAGTGACGGTAAAGGACAGGGGAAGTTAGAGACCCAGTACTTC.

The rearrangement uses TRBV5-4 and TRBJ2-3; 8 nucleotides match TRBD2. After removal of 0 bases from V and 6 bases from J, the junction contained 6 bases not matched to a gene. The CDR3 sequence is 15 residues long. The germline gives CDR1 SGHNT, CDR2 YYREEE (reference sequence). CDR3 loop: CASSLVSGGLDTQYF. DNA for the CDR3: TGTGCCAGCAGCTTGGTGTCGGGAGGGCTGGATACGCAGTATTTT.

This chain uses TRBV10-3 with TRBJ2-1, with D perhaps TRBD1 (5 bases). Germline CDR1 reads ENHRY; CDR2 reads SYGVKD. The CDR3 has 14 amino acids. The V end was cut by 11 bases, the J end by 4 bases, with 18 bases between. CDR3: CASDPGQGYNEQFF. The CDR3 DNA follows: TGTGCCTCCGACCCAGGGCAGGGTTACAATGAGCAGTTCTTC.

The chain combines TRBV25-1 with TRBJ2-5, with TRBD2 identical over 11 bases. CDR3 length: 16 amino acids. Germline assignment: CDR1 MGHDK and CDR2 SYGVNS. With 7 bases clipped from V and 3 bases from J, the junction kept 10 bases outside the gene matches. CDR3 residues: CASTRGTSGNKETQYF. CDR3 DNA: TGTGCCAGCACCAGGGGGACTAGCGGTAATAAAGAGACCCAGTACTTC.